This TCR beta chain was sequenced during a study of blood T cell repertoires in COVID-19. Study as a whole: Some COVID-19 samples were acute and others convalescent; all came from the United States, Italy and Spain. Sample material is recorded as cDNA or gDNA derived from T cells, B-cell-depleted T cells, or PBMCs.

Produced via immunoSEQ multiplex PCR; TCRdb's table is partial and in-frame only. The sample carries roughly 330,000 clones, about nine tenths recorded once. The CDR3 runs to 15 residues. The V and J ends lost 5 bases and 6 bases respectively, with 20 bases between them. From germline, CDR1 is LNHDA and CDR2 SQIVND (reference sequence). Participants were placed into cohorts based on the clinical history they reported. Specimen: PBMCs or T cells enriched from blood (not recorded which). The genes are TRBV19 and TRBJ2-7; tentatively, D is TRBD2 (6 bases). The TCR was taken from a woman younger than 30 who had recovered from COVID-19. The DNA of the CDR3 is TGTGCCAGTAGTCCCCTTTCAGGACGGGACTCCGAGCAGTACTTC. Translating gives CASSPLSGRDSEQYF.